These 24 T cell receptor beta chains came from one sample sequenced in a study of blood T cell repertoires in COVID-19. The table came from immunoSEQ multiplex PCR; TCRdb's copy has only in-frame clones and leaves some out. The sample shows roughly 380,000 clones, 87% of them seen only once. Sequences were obtained from PBMCs or T cells enriched from blood (not recorded which). The receptors stem from a man aged 25-40 years who had recovered from COVID-19.

This clone was observed a handful of times. The chain couples TRBV19 to TRBJ1-2, with 8 bases identical to TRBD1. This CDR3 comprises 13 residues. With V trimmed by 7 bases and J by 7 bases, 8 bases remained unmatched. The germline gives CDR1 LNHDA, CDR2 SQIVND (reference sequence). The CDR3 DNA reads TGTGCCAGTAAGGGCAGGGGGCACGGTGGCTACACCTTC. Translated: CASKGRGHGGYTF.

This rearrangement joins TRBV5-1 to TRBJ1-1, with a weak D call TRBD1 (5 bases). V was clipped by 0 bases and J by 2 bases, with 11 bases between them. The germline V gene has CDR1 SGHRS and CDR2 YFSETQ. The CDR3 spans 15 residues. The CDR3 reads CASSLGPGTNTEAFF. In nucleotides, the CDR3 is TGCGCCAGCAGCTTGGGGCCGGGGACTAACACTGAAGCTTTCTTT.

The J gene is TRBJ2-7, the V gene TRBV12-5, with TRBD2 as a possible D gene (6 bases). With 4 bases removed from V and 0 bases from J, the gap between germline ends came to 13 bases. The CDR3 is 15 residues long. Germline V gives CDR1 LGHNT, CDR2 FRNRAP. The CDR3 here is CASGSGGPYSYEQYF. The CDR3 bases are TGTGCTAGTGGTTCCGGGGGTCCGTACTCCTACGAGCAGTACTTC.

The chain carries TRBV27 and TRBJ1-6; the D gene is possibly TRBD1 (5 bases). Germline CDR1 is MNHEY and CDR2 is SMNVEV (reference sequence). This CDR3 is 15 amino acids long. Deletions cut 0 bases from V and 8 bases from J, with 11 bases between. The CDR3 sequence: CASSLSGGVDSPLHF. The CDR3 nucleotides read TGTGCCAGCAGTTTATCGGGGGGAGTTGATTCACCCCTCCACTTT.

This clone was recorded once. This chain connects TRBV5-1 to TRBJ1-1, with 8 bases aligning to TRBD1. In germline, CDR1 is SGHRS, CDR2 YFSETQ. This CDR3 contains 13 residues. V shed 6 bases and J 1 base; nucleotides not matched to a gene: 2. Here the CDR3 reads CASNGQGNTEAFF. Written as DNA, the CDR3 is TGCGCCAGCAACGGACAGGGGAACACTGAAGCTTTCTTT.

Concerning this clone: Other DNA sequences from this sample encode an identical CDR3 as well. The chain joins TRBV9 to TRBJ2-1, with 7 bases lining up with TRBD1. The CDR3 consists of 15 residues. V was pared by 0 bases and J by 2 bases, with 2 bases of the junction left unmatched. Germline values: CDR1 SGDLS, CDR2 YYNGEE. CDR3 DNA sequence: TGTGCCAGCAGCGTAGAAACAGGGGCCTACAATGAGCAGTTCTTC. Translating gives CASSVETGAYNEQFF. The complete variable domain, with remaining parts taken from reference TRBV9 and TRBJ2-1, reads DSGVTQTPKHLITATGQRVTLRCSPRSGDLSVYWYQQSLDQGLQFLIQYYNGEERAKGNILERFSAQQFPDLHSELNLSSLELGDSALYFCASSVETGAYNEQFFGPGTRLTVL.

This chain joins TRBV12-3 or TRBV12-4 and TRBJ2-5, with 7 nucleotides matching TRBD1. V lost 5 bases and J lost 5; bases outside the gene matches: 5. This CDR3 is built from 13 residues. The CDR3 bases are TGTGCCAGCAGTCAGACAGGGATGGAGACCCAGTACTTC. Translated: CASSQTGMETQYF.

The V call is TRBV27, the J call TRBJ1-3; unclear D gene. Germline assignment: CDR1 MNHEY and CDR2 SMNVEV (reference sequence). V was trimmed by 5 bases and J by 4 bases, leaving 12 bases between them. The CDR3 covers 14 residues. The CDR3 region has the DNA TGTGCCAGCAGTGTTGCCTCAGCGGGAAACACCATATATTTT. Amino acids: CASSVASAGNTIYF.

J is TRBJ2-1 and V is TRBV6-5; 8 bases are shared with TRBD1. The CDR3 extends over 15 amino acids. The J segment lost 7 bases and the V segment lost 2 bases, leaving 7 bases of the junction unmatched. In germline, CDR1 is MNHEY, CDR2 SVGAGI. CDR3 protein: CASSYGQGAGNEQFF. Here the CDR3 DNA reads TGTGCCAGCAGTTACGGGCAGGGGGCTGGGAATGAGCAGTTCTTC.

The rearrangement joins TRBV27 to TRBJ2-3, with a possible D match to TRBD1 (6 bases). This CDR3 region has 14 residues. Germline CDR1 MNHEY, CDR2 SMNVEV (reference sequence). V lost 6 bases to trimming and J lost 6 bases, with 16 bases between them. CDR3 nucleotides: TGTGCCAGCAGACCTCTAGACAGGACCGATACGCAGTATTTT. Translating gives CASRPLDRTDTQYF.

Regarding this clone: At one end the junction does not follow the germline gene, possibly because of a read error. The rearrangement links TRBV6-5 to TRBJ2-2; perhaps TRBD2 as D (5 bases). Germline V lookup: CDR1 MNHEY, CDR2 SVGAGI. The CDR3 covers 13 residues. The CDR3 protein is CASSWENTRELFF. The CDR3 coding sequence is TGTGCCAGCAGCTGGGAGAACACCAGGGAGCTGTTTTTT.

The chain joins TRBV7-9 to TRBJ2-7, with D perhaps matching TRBD2 (5 bases). Per the germline V gene, CDR1 is SEHNR and CDR2 is FQNEAQ (reference sequence). V was shortened by 2 bases and J by 2 bases, with 22 bases between the two germline ends. The CDR3 has 18 amino acids. Here the CDR3 reads CASSLPQFALEDAYEQYF. DNA of the CDR3: TGTGCCAGCAGCTTACCACAATTCGCCTTGGAGGATGCCTACGAGCAGTACTTC.

The rearrangement uses TRBV28 and TRBJ2-2; 8 nucleotides line up with TRBD1. The germline gives CDR1 MDHEN, CDR2 SYDVKM. The CDR3 has 14 residues. Losses at the gene ends were 8 bases for V and 5 bases for J; bases not matched to a gene: 7. CDR3 sequence (DNA): TGTGCCAGCTTAGGACAGGGCCGTACCGGGGAGCTGTTTTTT. Amino acids: CASLGQGRTGELFF. The full variable domain, with the rest looked up from reference TRBV28 and TRBJ2-2, is DVKVTQSSRYLVKRTGEKVFLECVQDMDHENMFWYRQDPGLGLRLIYFSYDVKMKEKGDIPEGYSVSREKKERFSLILESASTNQTSMYLCASLGQGRTGELFFGEGSRLTVL.

The V and J genes are TRBV19 and TRBJ1-1; D possibly corresponds to TRBD1 (6 bases). The CDR3 spans 14 residues. From germline, CDR1 is LNHDA and CDR2 SQIVND (reference sequence). Trimming removed 6 bases from V and 7 bases from J, with 18 bases in between. The CDR3 is CASRDTGGADEAFF. The DNA of the CDR3 is TGTGCCAGTAGAGATACGGGGGGGGCCGATGAAGCTTTCTTT.

Concerning this clone itself: Other DNA sequences from this sample encode an identical CDR3 as well. The gene calls are TRBV7-2 and TRBJ1-3; 7 bases agree with TRBD1. CDR1 and CDR2 (germline): SGHTA, FQGNSA. V trimming: 5 bases; J trimming: 2 bases; junction bases outside the gene matches: 6. The CDR3 is made up of 15 amino acids. CDR3 bases: TGTGCCAGCAGCCCAGACAGGGTAGCTGGAAACACCATATATTTT. Translated: CASSPDRVAGNTIYF.

The chain couples TRBV5-4 to TRBJ2-1, with 10 nucleotides matching TRBD1. Germline values: CDR1 SGHNT, CDR2 YYREEE (reference sequence). With 4 bases clipped from V and 6 bases from J, the junction kept 7 bases outside the gene matches. The CDR3 covers 15 residues. The CDR3 sequence: CASSPRDRGPNEQFF. The CDR3 DNA follows: TGTGCCAGCAGCCCGCGGGACAGGGGACCCAATGAGCAGTTCTTC.

This chain connects TRBV30 to TRBJ1-3, with unresolved D. Germline V gives CDR1 GTSNPN, CDR2 SVGIG (reference sequence). The ends were cut back, 2 bases at V and 1 base at J, with 3 bases in the middle. The CDR3 has 12 amino acids. CDR3 nucleotides: TGTGCCTGGAGTCTATCTGGAAACACCATATATTTT. This translates into CAWSLSGNTIYF. The whole variable domain, remainder taken from reference TRBV30 and TRBJ1-3, is SQTIHQWPATLVQPVGSPLSLECTVEGTSNPNLYWYRQAAGRGLQLLFYSVGIGQISSEVPQNLSASRPQDRQFILSSKKLLLSDSGFYLCAWSLSGNTIYFGEGSWLTVV.

This sequence joins TRBV6-2 or TRBV6-3 and TRBJ2-7; D is unresolved. CDR1 is MNHEY, CDR2 SVGEGT, per germline. The CDR3 consists of 13 residues. Trimming pared 4 bases from V and 2 bases from J, leaving 9 bases between. The DNA for the CDR3 is TGTGCCAGCAGTTTTTCCCAGACCTACGAGCAGTACTTC. Protein sequence: CASSFSQTYEQYF.

The chain uses TRBV20-1 and TRBJ1-1, with D unclear. The V gene lost 3 bases and the J gene lost 5 bases, with 16 bases spanning the gap. Per the germline V gene, CDR1 is DFQATT and CDR2 is SNEGSKA (reference sequence). The CDR3 runs 14 residues. Written as DNA, the CDR3 is TGCAGTGCTAGTCAAGCGGGGAGCGGGACTGAAGCTTTCTTT. Encoded protein: CSASQAGSGTEAFF.

The chain is built from TRBV6-5 and TRBJ1-1; D not resolved. V shed 8 bases and J shed 3 bases, with 13 bases lying between them. CDR1 is MNHEY and CDR2 is SVGAGI in the germline V gene. This CDR3 region has 13 residues. The CDR3 DNA is TGTGCCAGCGGCACGGGTGGCCACACTGAAGCTTTCTTT. It encodes CASGTGGHTEAFF.

This chain uses TRBV19 with TRBJ1-5, with D uncertain. CDR1 and CDR2 (germline): LNHDA, SQIVND (reference sequence). This CDR3 comprises 15 residues. V was trimmed by 5 bases and J by 0 bases, leaving 11 bases between them. CDR3 sequence: CASSWADISNQPQHF. CDR3 bases: TGTGCCAGTAGTTGGGCAGATATTAGCAATCAGCCCCAGCATTTT.

The chain joins TRBV29-1 to TRBJ2-5, with D tentatively TRBD2 (6 bases). This CDR3 spans 17 amino acids. Germline V lookup: CDR1 SQVTM, CDR2 ANQGSEA. V lost 0 bases and J 9 bases, leaving 26 bases between the germline ends. This CDR3 is CSVEEGRLTRGFRAQYF. The CDR3 coding sequence is TGCAGCGTTGAAGAAGGGAGGCTCACCCGGGGGTTTAGGGCCCAGTACTTC.

The chain carries TRBV7-9 and TRBJ2-2; possible D gene TRBD1, 6 bases. V lost 1 base and J 0 bases, leaving 9 bases between the germline ends. CDR1 is SEHNR and CDR2 is FQNEAQ in the germline V gene (reference sequence). This CDR3 is built from 16 residues. CDR3 amino acids: CASSLETGANTGELFF. CDR3 in DNA: TGTGCCAGCAGCTTAGAGACAGGAGCGAACACCGGGGAGCTGTTTTTT.

This chain joins TRBV5-1 and TRBJ2-5; 13 bases fit TRBD2. Germline V gene data show CDR1 as SGHRS and CDR2 as YFSETQ. The CDR3 sequence is 18 residues long. Unmatched junction bases numbered 10, after V lost 4 bases and J lost 1 base. For the CDR3, the DNA is TGCGCCAGCAGCCGACCTCCGGGACTAGCGGGGATCCAAGAGACCCAGTACTTC. Encoded protein: CASSRPPGLAGIQETQYF.